This entry lists 29 T cell receptor beta chains sequenced from one sample in a study of OX40 agonist ivuxolimab in advanced cancers. The repertoire was sequenced with immunoSEQ multiplex PCR; TCRdb's copy has only in-frame clones and lacks some. The repertoire consists of fewer than 90,000 clones, with over 90% occurring once and the leading ten covering roughly 6.4%. Sequencing used CD4+ or CD8+ T cells sorted from blood, obtained in a trial of the OX40 agonist ivuxolimab. These receptors were obtained from an adult with an advanced solid tumor such as melanoma, head and neck, liver or kidney cancer.

The chain couples TRBV27 to TRBJ2-7; no clear D. The germline CDR1 and CDR2 sequences are MNHEY and SMNVEV (reference sequence). V was shortened by 5 bases and J by 0 bases, with 8 bases between the two germline ends. The CDR3 has 13 amino acids. The CDR3 here is CASSPISSYEQYF. The CDR3 bases are TGTGCCAGCAGTCCTATTAGCTCCTACGAGCAGTACTTC.

The V and J genes are TRBV5-5 and TRBJ1-1; a possible D gene is TRBD1 (6 bases). The CDR3 runs 14 residues. Deletions cut 3 bases from V and 6 bases from J, with 15 bases between. Germline loops: CDR1 SGHKS, CDR2 YYEKEE (reference sequence). CDR3 loop: CASSSYQGHPEAFF. The CDR3 DNA reads as TGTGCCAGCAGCTCCTATCAGGGACACCCTGAAGCTTTCTTT.

V and J are TRBV5-6 and TRBJ2-7; D not resolved. Looked up from germline, CDR1 is SGHDT and CDR2 is YYEEEE. CDR3 length: 15 amino acids. Deletions cut 0 bases from V and 4 bases from J, with 14 bases between. The CDR3 DNA sequence: TGTGCCAGCAGCTTGGCCAAGCTTTTACCGTACGAGCAGTACTTC. Protein: CASSLAKLLPYEQYF. The whole variable domain, filled in from reference TRBV5-6 and TRBJ2-7, reads DAGVTQSPTHLIKTRGQQVTLRCSPKSGHDTVSWYQQALGQGPQFIFQYYEEEERQRGNFPDRFSGHQFPNYSSELNVNALLLGDSALYLCASSLAKLLPYEQYFGPGTRLTVT.

The chain employs TRBV2 and TRBJ2-1, with 9 bases matching TRBD1. Germline V gene data show CDR1 as SNHLY and CDR2 as FYNNEI. This CDR3 spans 16 amino acids. J lost 13 bases, V lost 0 bases, and 13 bases had no gene match. CDR3 DNA: TGTGCCAGCAGTGAAGCGCTTCCGGGACAGGGTATCTTTCAGTTCTTC. Translation: CASSEALPGQGIFQFF.

This clone was detected a few times. The rearrangement links TRBV5-1 to TRBJ2-5; D is perhaps TRBD1 or TRBD2 (5 bases each). Germline CDR1 is SGHRS and CDR2 is YFSETQ. V was pared by 4 bases and J by 5 bases, with 15 bases between. This CDR3 spans 14 amino acids. In DNA, the CDR3 is TGCGCCAGCAGCCGAGGGGTCGGGGTGGAGACCCAGTACTTC. This encodes CASSRGVGVETQYF.

The rearrangement links TRBV5-1 to TRBJ1-5; no clear D gene. Trimming removed 0 bases at V and 9 bases at J, with 10 bases between. Germline CDR1 reads SGHRS; CDR2 reads YFSETQ. The CDR3 has 13 residues. This CDR3 reads CASSLGGSPPQHF. CDR3 sequence (DNA): TGCGCCAGCAGCTTGGGTGGCTCACCGCCCCAGCATTTT.

This clone is categorized as medium-sized. This sequence joins TRBV14 and TRBJ2-1; weak D call: TRBD2 (6 bases). V lost 0 bases to trimming and J lost 10 bases, with 7 bases between them. Germline V lookup: CDR1 SGHDN, CDR2 FVKESK. The CDR3 contains 12 residues. The DNA of the CDR3 is TGTGCCAGCAGCCAAGATGGGAGGGAGCAGTTCTTC. Its protein product is CASSQDGREQFF.

This sequence joins TRBV4-3 and TRBJ2-1, with 9 bases that match TRBD2. Germline V gives CDR1 LGHNA, CDR2 YSLEER. The trim removed 4 bases at V and 4 bases at J, leaving 5 bases unmatched. This CDR3 comprises 15 residues. CDR3 sequence reads: CASSRARGGYNEQFF. The CDR3 DNA sequence: TGCGCCAGCAGCCGGGCGCGGGGGGGATACAATGAGCAGTTCTTC.

J is TRBJ2-7 and V is TRBV7-6, with D maybe TRBD1 (5 bases). Germline V CDR1 and CDR2: SGHVS, FNYEAQ. The CDR3 has 14 amino acids. The V end was cut by 3 bases, the J end by 2 bases, with 11 bases between. CDR3 bases: TGTGCCAGCAGCTTGGGGCAGGGTGCCTACGAGCAGTACTTC. Translating gives CASSLGQGAYEQYF.

The rearrangement links TRBV11-2 to TRBJ2-7; 15 nucleotides agree with TRBD2. Germline CDR1 is SGHAT and CDR2 is FQNNGV. The CDR3 is made up of 17 amino acids. Trimming cost V 4 bases and J 5 bases; bases outside gene matches: 9. The CDR3 nucleotides are TGTGCCAGCAGCTACAGGACTAGCGGGAGGGCCGTCGACGAGCAGTACTTC. This translates into CASSYRTSGRAVDEQYF.

The rearrangement uses TRBV2 and TRBJ1-5; D not resolved. The CDR3 extends over 15 amino acids. CDR1 is SNHLY and CDR2 is FYNNEI in the germline V gene. V was clipped by 3 bases and J by 1 base, with 10 bases between them. The CDR3 DNA follows: TGTGCCAGCAGTGACGGGAGTGAGAGCAATCAGCCCCAGCATTTT. Amino acid sequence: CASSDGSESNQPQHF.

The CDR3 is CASSPRDRQQAAPEAFF. The CDR3 DNA reads as TGTGCCAGCAGCCCTCGGGACAGGCAACAAGCTGCACCTGAAGCTTTCTTT. The chain joins TRBV5-5 to TRBJ1-1; 8 nucleotides align to TRBD1. J lost 6 bases, V lost 4 bases, and 17 bases had no gene match. This CDR3 is 17 amino acids long. Germline V gene data show CDR1 as SGHKS and CDR2 as YYEKEE (reference sequence).

This chain connects TRBV27 to TRBJ1-5; D not resolved. The CDR3 length is 17 residues. V lost 5 bases and J lost 0, with 17 bases in between. Per germline, CDR1 MNHEY and CDR2 SMNVEV (reference sequence). The DNA of the CDR3 is TGTGCCAGCAGTCCCGCTCGGGCAGCTTATAGCAATCAGCCCCAGCATTTT. This gives the protein CASSPARAAYSNQPQHF.

Only a few counts were recorded for this clone. The V call is TRBV5-4, the J call TRBJ1-2; D gene uncertain. The CDR3 has 13 residues. Trimming removed 0 bases at V and 4 bases at J, with 7 bases between. Germline CDR1 SGHNT, CDR2 YYREEE (reference sequence). In DNA, the CDR3 is TGTGCCAGCAGCTTGGCGGAGGGCTATGGCTACACCTTC. Its protein product is CASSLAEGYGYTF.

This chain links TRBV11-3 with TRBJ2-7; possibly TRBD1 for D (6 bases). V gave up 2 bases and J gave up 9 bases, with 14 bases separating them. The germline gives CDR1 SGHNT, CDR2 YENEEA. This CDR3 has 13 residues. CDR3 DNA: TGTGCCAGCAGCTTAAGAACAGTGGACAGGCAGTACTTC. Translation: CASSLRTVDRQYF.

The gene calls are TRBV2 and TRBJ2-7, with D perhaps assigned TRBD1 or TRBD2 (6 bases each). The CDR3 has 11 amino acids. V was pared by 7 bases and J by 7 bases, with 11 bases between. Germline CDR1 reads SNHLY; CDR2 reads FYNNEI. The CDR3 spells CASTRGGEQYF. The CDR3, as DNA: TGTGCCAGCACCCGAGGGGGGGAGCAGTACTTC.

The rearrangement uses TRBV19 and TRBJ2-1; 11 nucleotides line up with TRBD2. Germline lookup yields CDR1 LNHDA and CDR2 SQIVND (reference sequence). V dropped 3 bases and J dropped 4; count of bases not matched to a gene: 2. There are 15 residues in the CDR3. The CDR3 DNA reads TGTGCCAGTAGTATTGGGACTAGCGGTTACAATGAGCAGTTCTTC. Translation: CASSIGTSGYNEQFF. The full variable domain, with the rest looked up from reference TRBV19 and TRBJ2-1, is DGGITQSPKYLFRKEGQNVTLSCEQNLNHDAMYWYRQDPGQGLRLIYYSQIVNDFQKGDIAEGYSVSREKKESFPLTVTSAQKNPTAFYLCASSIGTSGYNEQFFGPGTRLTVL.

Only one count was recorded for this clone. The rearrangement links TRBV25-1 to TRBJ2-7, with no clear D. The length of the CDR3 is 12 residues. Germline values: CDR1 MGHDK, CDR2 SYGVNS. V lost 5 bases and J 2 bases, leaving 7 bases between the germline ends. The CDR3 DNA sequence: TGTGCCAGCAGTACGGCCGCCTACGAGCAGTACTTC. This encodes CASSTAAYEQYF.

The CDR3 loop reads CASSLRGTYNEQFF. CDR3 bases: TGTGCCAGTAGTTTGCGGGGGACATACAATGAGCAGTTCTTC. The V gene is TRBV19, the J gene TRBJ2-1, with D perhaps TRBD2 (7 bases). Trimming left V 5 bases short and J 4 bases short, with 12 bases between. The germline V gene has CDR1 LNHDA and CDR2 SQIVND (reference sequence). The CDR3 is 14 amino acids.

The rearrangement uses TRBV7-9 and TRBJ2-3, with a tentative D call TRBD1 (5 bases). The germline V gene has CDR1 SEHNR and CDR2 FQNEAQ (reference sequence). CDR3 size: 15 residues. Trimming took off 4 bases at V and 0 bases at J, with 11 bases between the two ends. CDR3 nucleotides: TGTGCCAGCAGCTCCCCCGACAGAAGCACAGATACGCAGTATTTT. It yields the protein CASSSPDRSTDTQYF.

The CDR3 bases are TGCGCCAGCGGCCAGGGCTCCTACGAGCAGTACTTC. Encoded protein: CASGQGSYEQYF. The chain employs TRBV10-2 and TRBJ2-7; D possibly corresponds to TRBD1 (5 bases). Germline lookup yields CDR1 WSHSY and CDR2 SAAADI. The CDR3 is 12 amino acids. V was clipped by 8 bases and J by 0 bases, with 8 bases between them.

The CDR3 loop reads CASTSGPGGIRVQHF. CDR3 nucleotide sequence: TGTGCCAGCACCTCGGGCCCAGGGGGAATCCGGGTCCAGCATTTT. The genes are TRBV6-6 and TRBJ1-5; 7 positions match TRBD1. The CDR3 has 15 amino acids. Germline values: CDR1 MNHNY, CDR2 SVGAGI (reference sequence). J was trimmed by 12 bases and V by 7 bases; bases with no gene match: 18.

The chain joins TRBV29-1 to TRBJ2-7; TRBD2 matches at 15 bases. CDR1 and CDR2 (germline): SQVTM, ANQGSEA. J was trimmed by 2 bases and V by 6 bases; bases with no gene match: 11. This CDR3 is built from 17 residues. The CDR3 region has the DNA TGCAGCGTCTCCGGGACTAGCGGGAGGCTCCCTACCTACGAGCAGTACTTC. Amino acid sequence: CSVSGTSGRLPTYEQYF.

The chain couples TRBV15 to TRBJ1-4; D uncertain. The CDR3 is 15 amino acids. CDR1 is LNHNV, CDR2 YYDKDF, per germline (reference sequence). The V and J ends lost 3 bases and 0 bases respectively, with 8 bases between them. The CDR3 loop reads CATSRTVATNEKLFF. CDR3 DNA: TGTGCCACCAGCAGGACGGTTGCAACTAATGAAAAACTGTTTTTT.

This clone was recorded only once. J is TRBJ1-4 and V is TRBV7-8; no clear D gene. This CDR3 is built from 13 residues. V was clipped by 1 base and J by 14 bases, with 14 bases between them. In germline, CDR1 is SGHVS, CDR2 FQNEAQ. The CDR3 spells CASSLGVGDRLFF. CDR3 DNA: TGTGCCAGCAGCTTAGGGGTCGGGGATAGGCTGTTTTTT.

Comment on this clone: An end of the junction does not agree with germline; a read error may underlie this. The V gene is TRBV6-5, the J gene TRBJ1-2, with no clear D. Germline lookup yields CDR1 MNHEY and CDR2 SVGAGI. The CDR3 runs to 13 residues. The DNA of the CDR3 is TGTGCCAGCAGCCCGACGGGGTCCATTTCGCCTCACTTC. Translated, it gives CASSPTGSISPHF.

The chain couples TRBV7-9 to TRBJ2-2; 7 bases line up with TRBD1. The germline V gene encodes CDR1 SEHNR and CDR2 FQNEAQ (reference sequence). The CDR3 is made up of 14 amino acids. With V trimmed by 3 bases and J by 10 bases, 8 bases remained unmatched. The CDR3 sequence: CASSFGTVVTELFF. CDR3 DNA: TGTGCCAGCAGCTTCGGGACAGTTGTTACGGAGCTGTTTTTT.

V usage is TRBV19 and J usage is TRBJ1-5; unclear D gene. This CDR3 comprises 15 residues. Germline V lookup: CDR1 LNHDA, CDR2 SQIVND (reference sequence). The V gene lost 3 bases and the J gene lost 10 bases, with 19 bases spanning the gap. CDR3 nucleotides: TGTGCCAGTAGTATGAACAGTTACCCCGCGAAACCCCAGCATTTT. Translation gives CASSMNSYPAKPQHF.

V and J are TRBV27 and TRBJ2-7; no clear D. Germline loops: CDR1 MNHEY, CDR2 SMNVEV (reference sequence). The CDR3 has 14 residues. Trimming shortened V by 4 bases and J by 3 bases, and 13 bases separated the two germline ends. The CDR3 coding sequence is TGTGCCAGCAGTTCCTCAACTGTAGACTACGAGCAGTACTTC. Translation: CASSSSTVDYEQYF.